The 20 T cell receptor beta chains given below trace back to one sample, sequenced in a study of technical replicates of blood from a few donors. The data were produced by immunoSEQ multiplex PCR, yet TCRdb's version contains in-frame clones alone and is incomplete. This sample yields about 68,000 clones, of which about 97% are seen a single time; about 0.24% belongs to the top ten. Sequencing used T cells isolated from PBMCs. These TCRs come from a human donor in good health.

Comments on this clone: Other DNA sequences in this sample translate to the same CDR3. The chain uses TRBV27 and TRBJ1-1; D remains unclear. Germline V gene data show CDR1 as MNHEY and CDR2 as SMNVEV (reference sequence). The CDR3 covers 13 residues. V was cut by 2 bases and J by 0 bases, with 4 bases left in between. CDR3 sequence reads: CASSLQVNTEAFF. CDR3 DNA sequence: TGTGCCAGCAGTTTACAGGTGAACACTGAAGCTTTCTTT.

The chain recombines TRBV2 with TRBJ2-2; 8 nucleotides align to TRBD1. Trimming cost V 9 bases and J 1 base; bases outside gene matches: 1. CDR3 length equals 13 residues. Germline V lookup: CDR1 SNHLY, CDR2 FYNNEI. The CDR3 sequence: CARTGENTGELFF. CDR3 DNA: TGTGCCAGGACAGGGGAGAACACCGGGGAGCTGTTTTTT.

This chain joins TRBV7-8 and TRBJ2-1; no clear D gene. V lost 1 base and J 8 bases, leaving 6 bases between the germline ends. CDR3 length: 12 amino acids. Germline V gene lookup returns CDR1 SGHVS and CDR2 FQNEAQ. Here the CDR3 reads CASSLVLYEQFF. In DNA form, the CDR3 reads TGTGCCAGCAGCTTAGTTCTTTATGAGCAGTTCTTC.

The genes are TRBV2 and TRBJ2-2; D is unresolved. CDR3 length: 11 residues. Trimming shortened V by 10 bases and J by 4 bases, and 7 bases separated the two germline ends. Germline V gives CDR1 SNHLY, CDR2 FYNNEI. Written as DNA, the CDR3 is TGTGCCACCCTTCGCACCGGGGAGCTGTTTTTT. It codes for CATLRTGELFF.

J is TRBJ2-7 and V is TRBV7-2; a possible D gene is TRBD1 (6 bases). This CDR3 is built from 13 residues. Germline-derived CDR1 and CDR2 are SGHTA and FQGNSA. Trimming pared 6 bases from V and 3 bases from J, leaving 12 bases between. The CDR3: CASSLQGNYEQYF. The CDR3 coding sequence is TGTGCCAGCAGTCTACAGGGAAACTACGAGCAGTACTTC.

The chain has TRBV19 and TRBJ1-5; 7 nucleotides align to TRBD1. Trimming removed 3 bases from V and 3 bases from J; junction bases left unmatched: 8. Germline CDR1 and CDR2: LNHDA and SQIVND (reference sequence). The CDR3 covers 16 residues. CDR3 in DNA: TGTGCCAGTAGTATTATTGACAGGGACGACAATCAGCCCCAGCATTTT. It is translated as CASSIIDRDDNQPQHF.

The gene calls are TRBV4-3 and TRBJ1-2; D is undetermined. The CDR3 has 13 amino acids. CDR1 is LGHNA, CDR2 YSLEER, per germline. The ends were cut back, 0 bases at V and 4 bases at J, with 6 bases in the middle. CDR3 bases: TGCGCCAGCAGCCAAGACAGGCTCTATGGCTACACCTTC. Protein: CASSQDRLYGYTF.

The gene calls are TRBV5-8 and TRBJ2-3; TRBD2 matches 7 bases. Per germline, CDR1 SGHTS and CDR2 YDEGEE. This CDR3 is 16 amino acids long. Trimming took 4 bases from V and 0 from J; bases not matched to a gene: 8. The CDR3 spells CASSVYSGPSTDTQYF. As DNA, the CDR3 is TGTGCCAGCAGCGTATATAGCGGGCCTAGCACAGATACGCAGTATTTT. Using reference TRBV5-8 and TRBJ2-3 for the parts outside the CDR3, the full variable domain is EAGVTQSPTHLIKTRGQQATLRCSPISGHTSVYWYQQALGLGLQFLLWYDEGEERNRGNFPPRFSGRQFPNYSSELNVNALELEDSALYLCASSVYSGPSTDTQYFGPGTRLTVL.

The chain carries TRBV7-2 and TRBJ2-4; 13 positions agree with TRBD2. The J segment lost 0 bases and the V segment lost 5 bases, leaving 7 bases of the junction unmatched. CDR1 is SGHTA, CDR2 FQGNSA, per germline. The CDR3 loop spans 18 amino acids. CDR3 DNA: TGTGCCAGCAGCCGACGACTAGCGGGAGGACTAGCCAAAAACATTCAGTACTTC. This sequence encodes CASSRRLAGGLAKNIQYF.

The rearrangement joins TRBV5-4 to TRBJ2-5, with TRBD2 matching 7 bases. The CDR3 sequence is 14 residues long. Germline CDR1 is SGHNT and CDR2 is YYREEE (reference sequence). The V gene end was trimmed by 4 bases and the J gene end by 4 bases; junction bases not matched to a gene: 7. CDR3 amino acids: CASSGGDPGETQYF. CDR3 nucleotide sequence: TGTGCCAGCAGCGGGGGGGACCCGGGAGAGACCCAGTACTTC.

The CDR3 loop reads CASSNIRGQGTEAFF. The CDR3 bases are TGTGCCAGTTCGAATATCAGGGGTCAAGGGACTGAAGCTTTCTTT. The chain recombines TRBV19 with TRBJ1-1; the D gene is possibly TRBD1 (6 bases). Germline CDR1 reads LNHDA; CDR2 reads SQIVND (reference sequence). With 8 bases removed from V and 5 bases from J, the gap between germline ends came to 21 bases. The CDR3 covers 15 residues.

The chain recombines TRBV28 with TRBJ2-2, with D perhaps TRBD1 (6 bases). CDR1 is MDHEN, CDR2 SYDVKM, per germline. V was trimmed by 7 bases and J by 5 bases, leaving 14 bases between them. This CDR3 is 14 amino acids long. This chain's CDR3 is CASIGGHLTGELFF. DNA for the CDR3: TGTGCCAGCATAGGGGGACACCTAACCGGGGAGCTGTTTTTT.

This chain links TRBV9 with TRBJ2-2; D is possibly TRBD1 (5 bases). CDR1 and CDR2 (germline): SGDLS, YYNGEE. Trimming shortened V by 4 bases and J by 7 bases, and 14 bases separated the two germline ends. The CDR3 extends over 14 amino acids. The CDR3, as DNA: TGTGCCAGCAGCTCAGGGTCCAGCAGCGGGGAGCTGTTTTTT. This encodes CASSSGSSSGELFF.

The V gene is TRBV11-3, the J gene TRBJ1-4; D remains unclear. Germline lookup yields CDR1 SGHNT and CDR2 YENEEA. V lost 5 bases, J lost 6 bases, and 10 bases lay in between. The CDR3 loop spans 13 amino acids. This chain's CDR3 is CASSPASDEKLFF. The CDR3 DNA sequence: TGTGCCAGCAGCCCCGCTAGTGATGAAAAACTGTTTTTT.

The V and J genes are TRBV7-9 and TRBJ1-1, with 8 bases fitting TRBD1. The CDR3 runs 16 residues. The germline V gene has CDR1 SEHNR and CDR2 FQNEAQ (reference sequence). Trimming removed 5 bases from V and 0 bases from J; junction bases left unmatched: 8. The CDR3 DNA reads TGTGCCAGCAGCGCCCACAGGGGGGGAATGAACACTGAAGCTTTCTTT. Translated: CASSAHRGGMNTEAFF. Full variable domain (outside the CDR3, taken from reference TRBV7-9 and TRBJ1-1): DTGVSQNPRHKITKRGQNVTFRCDPISEHNRLYWYRQTLGQGPEFLTYFQNEAQLEKSRLLSDRFSAERPKGSFSTLEIQRTEQGDSAMYLCASSAHRGGMNTEAFFGQGTRLTVV.

This rearrangement joins TRBV29-1 to TRBJ2-7; 8 positions match TRBD2. V was pared by 4 bases and J by 5 bases, with 7 bases of the junction left unmatched. Germline-derived CDR1 and CDR2 are SQVTM and ANQGSEA. This CDR3 is built from 13 residues. The CDR3 sequence: CSVAGRAGNEQYF. The CDR3 DNA reads as TGCAGCGTTGCCGGGAGGGCGGGGAACGAGCAGTACTTC.

This clone was seen a single time. The chain is built from TRBV30 and TRBJ1-2; D remains ambiguous. The V gene lost 2 bases and the J gene lost 4 bases, with 11 bases spanning the gap. Germline V lookup: CDR1 GTSNPN, CDR2 SVGIG (reference sequence). The CDR3 contains 13 residues. This chain's CDR3 is CAWSLGRPYGYTF. The CDR3 region has the DNA TGTGCCTGGAGTTTGGGCCGACCCTATGGCTACACCTTC.

V usage is TRBV4-3 and J usage is TRBJ2-7, with D unclear. Germline CDR1 and CDR2: LGHNA and YSLEER. The CDR3 has 16 residues. Trimming cost V 0 bases and J 1 base, with 13 bases left between them. The DNA of the CDR3 is TGCGCCAGCAGCCAAGACTTGGCAGAAGTATCCTACGAGCAGTACTTC. Its protein is CASSQDLAEVSYEQYF.

This chain links TRBV27 with TRBJ2-2, with TRBD2 matching 10 bases. This CDR3 region has 15 residues. With V trimmed by 6 bases and J by 1 base, 2 bases remained unmatched. Germline-derived CDR1 and CDR2 are MNHEY and SMNVEV (reference sequence). The CDR3 nucleotides are TGTGCCAGCAGGGTAGCGGGAGGGAACACCGGGGAGCTGTTTTTT. Translated, it gives CASRVAGGNTGELFF.

The chain has TRBV28 and TRBJ2-5; 8 bases map to TRBD2. V was clipped by 7 bases and J by 3 bases; unmatched bases: 10. Germline-derived CDR1 and CDR2 are MDHEN and SYDVKM. This CDR3 contains 15 residues. The CDR3 here is CASTVLAGLEETQYF. The CDR3 DNA reads as TGTGCCAGCACTGTTTTAGCGGGACTGGAAGAGACCCAGTACTTC.